This T cell receptor (beta chain) was identified during a study of shared clonotypes between healthy human individuals. Clones were read by immunoSEQ multiplex PCR, and TCRdb kept only the in-frame ones, dropping some. This sample has roughly 2.4 million clones, with around 95% found just once. V was trimmed by 7 bases and J by 4 bases, leaving 16 bases between them. The CDR3 has 14 residues. Germline CDR1 MNHNS, CDR2 SASEGT. The chain has TRBV6-1 and TRBJ2-5; perhaps TRBD1 as D (6 bases). Sequenced sample: naive CD4+ T cells sorted from blood. The subset here: CD45RA+ positively selected. This receptor was taken from a man younger than 30 in good health. The CDR3 DNA follows: TGTGCCAGCAACGTCGGACAGAATCGAGAGACCCAGTACTTC. Its translation is CASNVGQNRETQYF.